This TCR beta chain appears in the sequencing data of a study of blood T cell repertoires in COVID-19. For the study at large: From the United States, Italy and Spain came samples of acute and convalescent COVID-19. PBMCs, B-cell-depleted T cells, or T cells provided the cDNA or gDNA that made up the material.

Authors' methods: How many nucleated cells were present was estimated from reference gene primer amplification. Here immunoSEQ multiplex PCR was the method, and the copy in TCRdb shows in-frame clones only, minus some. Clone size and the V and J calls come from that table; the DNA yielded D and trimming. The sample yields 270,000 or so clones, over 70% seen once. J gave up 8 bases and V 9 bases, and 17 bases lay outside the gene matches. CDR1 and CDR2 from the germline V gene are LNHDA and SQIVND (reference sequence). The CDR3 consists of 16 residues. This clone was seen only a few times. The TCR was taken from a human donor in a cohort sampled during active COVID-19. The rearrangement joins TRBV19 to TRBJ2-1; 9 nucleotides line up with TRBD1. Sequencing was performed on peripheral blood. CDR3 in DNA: TGTGCCAGCTCAGTTAAAGGGACAGGGTCTAGGGATGAGCAGTTCTTC. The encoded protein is CASSVKGTGSRDEQFF.